This TCR beta chain derives from a study of cytomegalovirus exposure and HLA in healthy donors. Study conclusions and caveats: TCR beta chains numbering roughly 150 were designated cytomegalovirus-associated. In vitro testing confirmed a few CMV-associated chains as specific for CMV antigens. The finding came from a later analysis; first-cohort TCR clusters tended to co-occur in the 120 or so validation repertoires.

Repertoires were generated with immunoSEQ multiplex PCR, while TCRdb's copy carries only in-frame clones and drops some. This table has 45,000 to 65,000 clones, 75% to 90% appearing once. The CDR3 covers 14 residues. Trimming left V 5 bases short and J 1 base short, with 8 bases between. Germline V gives CDR1 LGHNT, CDR2 FRNRAP. Comment on this clone: Antigen unknown.

The source is a woman aged 18 to 35 in good health and CMV-seronegative. Sequencing was performed on PBMCs. The chain joins TRBV12-5 to TRBJ2-2; D may be TRBD2 (5 bases). The CDR3 is CASGLGLNTGELFF. The CDR3 DNA follows: TGTGCTAGTGGTCTTGGACTGAACACCGGGGAGCTGTTTTTT.